Each of the 16 T cell receptor beta chains below was sequenced from the same sample in a study of shared clonotypes between healthy human individuals. Assay used: immunoSEQ multiplex PCR; TCRdb lists only in-frame clones, some missing. The data show millions of clones, with around nine tenths seen just once and over 0.12% held by the top ten. The sequenced sample was naive CD4+ T cells sorted from blood. This sample's subset: CD45RA+ positively selected. The source is a man younger than 30 in good health.

The CDR3 region has the DNA TGCGCCAGCATGGAGGGTCGCACAGATACGCAGTATTTT. Translation gives CASMEGRTDTQYF. The J gene is TRBJ2-3, the V gene TRBV10-2; D may be TRBD2 (6 bases). Germline-derived CDR1 and CDR2 are WSHSY and SAAADI. The CDR3 runs 13 residues. Between the trimmed V and J ends, which lost 7 bases and 1 base, there was a span of 9 bases.

This chain links TRBV30 with TRBJ2-3; 10 nucleotides agree with TRBD2. This CDR3 has 14 residues. From germline, CDR1 is GTSNPN and CDR2 SVGIG (reference sequence). V shed 3 bases, J shed 2 bases, and the junction held 2 bases outside the gene matches. The CDR3 nucleotides read TGTGCCTGGAGCGGGACTAGCGCCACAGATACGCAGTATTTT. This codes for CAWSGTSATDTQYF. The full variable domain, completed using reference TRBV30 and TRBJ2-3, is SQTIHQWPATLVQPVGSPLSLECTVEGTSNPNLYWYRQAAGRGLQLLFYSVGIGQISSEVPQNLSASRPQDRQFILSSKKLLLSDSGFYLCAWSGTSATDTQYFGPGTRLTVL.

The chain couples TRBV5-6 to TRBJ2-1; D not certain. The CDR3 spans 15 residues. Trimming pared 6 bases from V and 2 bases from J, leaving 15 bases between. From germline, CDR1 is SGHDT and CDR2 YYEEEE. The CDR3 DNA is TGTGCCAGCATTCTCCGGCGCCCGACCTACAATGAGCAGTTCTTC. Its translation: CASILRRPTYNEQFF.

J is TRBJ2-1 and V is TRBV7-2, with TRBD2 matching 7 bases. Germline lookup yields CDR1 SGHTA and CDR2 FQGNSA. Trimming took 2 bases from V and 4 from J; bases not matched to a gene: 5. CDR3 length equals 15 residues. The CDR3, as DNA: TGTGCCAGCAGCTTAAGCACAGCGGGGTACAATGAGCAGTTCTTC. It specifies CASSLSTAGYNEQFF.

The chain links TRBV18 to TRBJ1-2; TRBD1 matches 7 bases. Germline CDR1 and CDR2: KGHSH and LQKENI. The V and J ends lost 3 bases and 0 bases, in that order; junction bases with no gene match: 4. The CDR3 consists of 15 residues. CDR3 coding DNA: TGTGCCAGCTCACCTGGAGGGGGCCCTAACTATGGCTACACCTTC. Amino acids: CASSPGGGPNYGYTF.

This chain connects TRBV4-1 to TRBJ2-7; D may be TRBD2 (6 bases). Germline CDR1 MGHRA, CDR2 YSYEKL. Trimming removed 0 bases from V and 0 bases from J, with 15 bases in between. The CDR3 covers 17 residues. Written as DNA, the CDR3 is TGCGCCAGCAGCCAAGATCGAGGCGGGGCAAGCTCCTACGAGCAGTACTTC. It specifies CASSQDRGGASSYEQYF.

The chain couples TRBV4-1 to TRBJ2-3, with 9 nucleotides matching TRBD2. In germline, CDR1 is MGHRA, CDR2 YSYEKL. The V gene end was trimmed by 5 bases and the J gene end by 5 bases; junction bases not matched to a gene: 5. This CDR3 contains 14 residues. CDR3 in DNA: TGCGCCAGCAGCTCTAGCGGGATGGGAGATACGCAGTATTTT. It translates to CASSSSGMGDTQYF.

The chain recombines TRBV6-1 with TRBJ1-4; the match to TRBD1 covers 11 bases. CDR3 length equals 13 residues. V was pared by 10 bases and J by 11 bases, with 9 bases of the junction left unmatched. Germline CDR1 reads MNHNS; CDR2 reads SASEGT. The CDR3 DNA sequence: TGTGCCACCAGGGACAGGGGGACTTGGAAACTGTTTTTT. Residues: CATRDRGTWKLFF.

This clone is a singleton in its sample. This sequence joins TRBV5-1 and TRBJ1-3; a weak D match, TRBD1 (5 bases). The CDR3 runs to 15 residues. Germline loops: CDR1 SGHRS, CDR2 YFSETQ. V was shortened by 4 bases and J by 7 bases, with 18 bases between the two germline ends. DNA of the CDR3: TGCGCCAGCAGCCTCGAAGCCGGACAAGTCAACACCATATATTTT. Residues: CASSLEAGQVNTIYF.

This clone was recorded only once. The chain recombines TRBV4-1 with TRBJ2-2, with 8 bases fitting TRBD1. Germline values: CDR1 MGHRA, CDR2 YSYEKL. V lost 2 bases to trimming and J lost 5 bases; unmatched junction nucleotides: 4. This CDR3 comprises 15 residues. The CDR3 DNA reads as TGCGCCAGCAGCCAACAGGGGGCACTAACCGGGGAGCTGTTTTTT. It yields the protein CASSQQGALTGELFF.

The CDR3 spells CAIRSPSSGSYEQYF. CDR3 nucleotide sequence: TGTGCCATCCGGTCCCCCTCTAGCGGGAGCTACGAGCAGTACTTC. The rearrangement links TRBV10-3 to TRBJ2-7; TRBD2 aligns across 10 bases. Germline assignment: CDR1 ENHRY and CDR2 SYGVKD. The trim removed 8 bases at V and 3 bases at J, leaving 10 bases unmatched. The CDR3 consists of 15 residues.

The rearrangement joins TRBV6-5 to TRBJ2-7; D is possibly TRBD1 (5 bases). CDR3 length: 15 residues. V was cut by 0 bases and J by 5 bases, with 14 bases left in between. Per the germline V gene, CDR1 is MNHEY and CDR2 is SVGAGI. CDR3 in amino acids: CASSYSRDRGHEQYF. CDR3 coding DNA: TGTGCCAGCAGTTACTCCCGAGATAGGGGTCACGAGCAGTACTTC.

This clone has only one observation. Other DNA sequences within the sample encode an identical CDR3. CDR3 sequence: CASSFGSSYEQYF. DNA for the CDR3: TGTGCCAGCAGCTTCGGCAGCTCCTACGAGCAGTACTTC. The chain combines TRBV5-5 with TRBJ2-7; no definite D call. Germline V gene sequence: CDR1 SGHKS, CDR2 YYEKEE (reference sequence). Between the trimmed V and J ends, which lost 2 bases and 0 bases, there was a span of 6 bases. The CDR3 sequence is 13 residues long.

The V gene is TRBV6-5, the J gene TRBJ1-3; D remains ambiguous. Trimming left V 3 bases short and J 3 bases short, with 9 bases between. Germline CDR1 reads MNHEY; CDR2 reads SVGAGI. This CDR3 region has 14 residues. The CDR3 DNA sequence: TGTGCCAGCAGTTATTCAGAGTATGGAAACACCATATATTTT. Protein product: CASSYSEYGNTIYF.

This chain uses TRBV9 with TRBJ1-5; D ambiguous. CDR3 length equals 15 residues. Germline-derived CDR1 and CDR2 are SGDLS and YYNGEE. The V gene lost 2 bases and the J gene lost 5 bases, with 14 bases spanning the gap. The CDR3 loop reads CASSVSGQTYQPQHF. DNA of the CDR3: TGTGCCAGCAGCGTTTCTGGGCAGACCTATCAGCCCCAGCATTTT.

V is TRBV27 and J is TRBJ2-2; a possible D gene is TRBD2 (7 bases). V was cut by 4 bases and J by 4 bases, with 16 bases left in between. Germline CDR1 is MNHEY and CDR2 is SMNVEV (reference sequence). The CDR3 totals 16 residues. The CDR3: CASSSPRGGVTGELFF. The CDR3 coding sequence is TGTGCCAGCAGTTCCCCACGCGGGGGCGTCACCGGGGAGCTGTTTTTT.